What follows are 11 T cell receptor beta chains derived from one specimen sequenced in a study of OX40 agonist ivuxolimab in advanced cancers. The data were produced by immunoSEQ multiplex PCR, yet TCRdb's version contains in-frame clones alone and is incomplete. Of about 50,000 clones listed, approximately 85% were seen once; the top ten hold 1.5% to 2%. The source material was CD4+ or CD8+ T cells sorted from blood, sampled in a trial of the OX40 agonist ivuxolimab. The receptors here all came from an adult with an advanced solid tumor such as melanoma, head and neck, liver or kidney cancer.

The table lists this clone with a few counts. The chain combines TRBV6-1 with TRBJ2-7, with D perhaps matching TRBD1 (5 bases). V dropped 6 bases and J dropped 4 bases, with 13 bases sitting between them. Germline V CDR1 and CDR2: MNHNS, SASEGT. The length of the CDR3 is 13 residues. The CDR3 is CASSGVQGYEQYF. The CDR3 coding sequence is TGTGCCAGCAGCGGCGTCCAGGGATACGAGCAGTACTTC.

The J gene is TRBJ1-1, the V gene TRBV6-1; 10 positions match TRBD1. Germline-derived CDR1 and CDR2 are MNHNS and SASEGT. CDR3 length: 16 residues. The trim removed 4 bases at V and 4 bases at J, leaving 9 bases unmatched. The CDR3: CASSGGWTGGITEAFF. In DNA, the CDR3 is TGTGCCAGCAGTGGGGGATGGACAGGGGGGATCACTGAAGCTTTCTTT.

V and J are TRBV7-9 and TRBJ1-2; 7 nucleotides agree with TRBD1. The germline gives CDR1 SEHNR, CDR2 FQNEAQ (reference sequence). This CDR3 spans 14 amino acids. Germline trimming cut 5 bases from V and 6 bases from J; bases unmatched to any gene: 9. The CDR3 coding sequence is TGTGCCAGCAGCCCCTCCGACAGGGTAAATGGCTACACCTTC. This codes for CASSPSDRVNGYTF.

In DNA, the CDR3 is TGTGCCAGCAGCATCGGACAGGGGACGGTGACCGGGGAGCTGTTTTTT. It encodes CASSIGQGTVTGELFF. The V gene is TRBV7-8, the J gene TRBJ2-2; 9 bases are a match to TRBD1. The CDR3 covers 16 residues. V lost 5 bases to trimming and J lost 5 bases; unmatched junction nucleotides: 9. The germline V gene has CDR1 SGHVS and CDR2 FQNEAQ. Full variable domain (missing parts from reference TRBV7-8 and TRBJ2-2): GAGVSQSPRYKVAKRGQDVALRCDPISGHVSLFWYQQALGQGPEFLTYFQNEAQLDKSGLPSDRFFAERPEGSVSTLKIQRTQQEDSAVYLCASSIGQGTVTGELFFGEGSRLTVL.

J is TRBJ2-7 and V is TRBV19; 11 bases line up with TRBD1. The CDR3 runs 15 residues. J lost 11 bases, V lost 3 bases, and 12 bases had no gene match. The V gene's germline CDR1 is LNHDA and CDR2 SQIVND (reference sequence). The CDR3 bases are TGTGCCAGTAGTATGGACTCCGGGACAGGGGGGAAGAAGTACTTC. Amino acids: CASSMDSGTGGKKYF.

The rearrangement joins TRBV2 to TRBJ1-5; maybe TRBD1 (6 bases). Trimming took 9 bases from V and 0 from J, leaving 24 bases between them. Per germline, CDR1 SNHLY and CDR2 FYNNEI. The CDR3 is 18 amino acids. The DNA of the CDR3 is TGTGCCAGTAGCCTAGGGACACTTGAGGGGCTTAGCAATCAGCCCCAGCATTTT. Its translation is CASSLGTLEGLSNQPQHF.

This chain links TRBV19 with TRBJ2-3, with TRBD1 as a possible D gene (6 bases). This CDR3 comprises 15 residues. The V end lost 3 bases, the J end lost 0 bases, and 10 bases lay between the germline ends. CDR1 and CDR2 (germline): LNHDA, SQIVND (reference sequence). CDR3 sequence: CASSIGTLSTDTQYF. The CDR3 coding sequence is TGTGCCAGTAGTATTGGGACACTGAGCACAGATACGCAGTATTTT.

The chain employs TRBV6-1 and TRBJ2-3; 8 bases are shared with TRBD2. The CDR3 loop spans 15 amino acids. Germline V gene lookup returns CDR1 MNHNS and CDR2 SASEGT. V lost 1 base and J lost 6; bases outside the gene matches: 6. The CDR3 bases are TGTGCCAGCAGTGAAGACGGGGGGGCCTGGGATACGCAGTATTTT. Protein: CASSEDGGAWDTQYF.

The chain has TRBV12-5 and TRBJ2-5, with D unresolved. The length of the CDR3 is 11 residues. Germline lookup yields CDR1 LGHNT and CDR2 FRNRAP. V shed 6 bases and J shed 5 bases, with 7 bases lying between them. Here the CDR3 reads CASGQSETQYF. CDR3 sequence (DNA): TGTGCTAGTGGGCAGTCCGAGACCCAGTACTTC.

The chain recombines TRBV5-1 with TRBJ2-3; weak D call: TRBD1 (6 bases). Germline CDR1 reads SGHRS; CDR2 reads YFSETQ. The CDR3 covers 17 residues. V dropped 3 bases and J dropped 2 bases, with 19 bases sitting between them. The CDR3 reads CASSWGQQRRITDTQYF. The CDR3 DNA reads as TGCGCCAGCAGCTGGGGACAACAGCGCCGTATCACAGATACGCAGTATTTT.

This chain links TRBV7-8 with TRBJ2-5; D gene unclear. The germline gives CDR1 SGHVS, CDR2 FQNEAQ. CDR3 length: 14 residues. V dropped 1 base and J dropped 4 bases, with 10 bases sitting between them. The CDR3 DNA is TGTGCCAGCAGCTTAGGAAGGGTAGGAGAGACCCAGTACTTC. Amino acids: CASSLGRVGETQYF. Filled out from reference TRBV7-8 and TRBJ2-5, the complete variable domain reads GAGVSQSPRYKVAKRGQDVALRCDPISGHVSLFWYQQALGQGPEFLTYFQNEAQLDKSGLPSDRFFAERPEGSVSTLKIQRTQQEDSAVYLCASSLGRVGETQYFGPGTRLLVL.